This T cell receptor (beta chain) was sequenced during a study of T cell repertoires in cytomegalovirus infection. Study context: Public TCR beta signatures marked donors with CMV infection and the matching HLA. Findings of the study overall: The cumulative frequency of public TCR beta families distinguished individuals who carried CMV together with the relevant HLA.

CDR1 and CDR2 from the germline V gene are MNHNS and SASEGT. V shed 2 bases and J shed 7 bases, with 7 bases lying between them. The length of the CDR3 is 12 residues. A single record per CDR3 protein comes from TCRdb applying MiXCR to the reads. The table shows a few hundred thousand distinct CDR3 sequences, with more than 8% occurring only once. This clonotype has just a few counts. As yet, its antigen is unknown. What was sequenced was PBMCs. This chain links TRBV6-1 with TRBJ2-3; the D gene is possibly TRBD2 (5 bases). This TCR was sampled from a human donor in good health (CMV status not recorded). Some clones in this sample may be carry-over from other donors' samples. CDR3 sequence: CASSESGNTQYF. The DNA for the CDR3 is TGTGCCAGCAGTGAATCCGGGAATACGCAGTATTTT.